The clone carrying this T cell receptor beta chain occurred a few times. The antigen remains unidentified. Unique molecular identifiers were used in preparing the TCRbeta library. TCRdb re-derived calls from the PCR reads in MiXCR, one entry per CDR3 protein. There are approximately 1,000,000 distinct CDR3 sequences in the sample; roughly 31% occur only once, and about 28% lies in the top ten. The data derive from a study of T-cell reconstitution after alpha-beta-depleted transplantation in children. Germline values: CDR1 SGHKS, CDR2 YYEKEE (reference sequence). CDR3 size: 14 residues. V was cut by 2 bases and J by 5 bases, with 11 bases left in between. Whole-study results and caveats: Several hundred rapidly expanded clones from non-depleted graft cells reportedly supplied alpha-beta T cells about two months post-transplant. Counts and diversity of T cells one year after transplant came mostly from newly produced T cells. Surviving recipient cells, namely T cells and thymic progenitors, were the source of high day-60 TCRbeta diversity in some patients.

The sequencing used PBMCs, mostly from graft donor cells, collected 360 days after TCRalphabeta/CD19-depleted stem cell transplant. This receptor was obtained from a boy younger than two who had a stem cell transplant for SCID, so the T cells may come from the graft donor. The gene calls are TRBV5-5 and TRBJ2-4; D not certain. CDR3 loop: CASSFAGSQNIQYF. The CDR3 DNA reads TGTGCCAGCAGCTTCGCAGGATCACAAAACATTCAGTACTTC.